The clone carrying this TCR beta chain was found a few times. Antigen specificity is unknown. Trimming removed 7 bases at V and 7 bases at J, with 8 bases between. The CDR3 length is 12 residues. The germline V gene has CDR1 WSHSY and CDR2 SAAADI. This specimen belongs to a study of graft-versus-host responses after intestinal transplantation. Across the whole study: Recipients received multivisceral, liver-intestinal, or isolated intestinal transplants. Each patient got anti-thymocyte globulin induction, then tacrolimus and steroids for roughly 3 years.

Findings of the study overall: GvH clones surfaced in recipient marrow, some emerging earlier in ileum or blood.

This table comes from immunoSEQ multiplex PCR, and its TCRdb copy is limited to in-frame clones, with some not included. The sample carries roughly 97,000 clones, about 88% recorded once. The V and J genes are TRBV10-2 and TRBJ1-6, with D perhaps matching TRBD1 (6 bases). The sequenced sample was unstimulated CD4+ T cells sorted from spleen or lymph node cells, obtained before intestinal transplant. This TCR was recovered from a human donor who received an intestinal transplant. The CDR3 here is CASTGQNSPLHF. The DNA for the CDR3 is TGCGCCAGCACCGGACAGAATTCACCCCTCCACTTT.